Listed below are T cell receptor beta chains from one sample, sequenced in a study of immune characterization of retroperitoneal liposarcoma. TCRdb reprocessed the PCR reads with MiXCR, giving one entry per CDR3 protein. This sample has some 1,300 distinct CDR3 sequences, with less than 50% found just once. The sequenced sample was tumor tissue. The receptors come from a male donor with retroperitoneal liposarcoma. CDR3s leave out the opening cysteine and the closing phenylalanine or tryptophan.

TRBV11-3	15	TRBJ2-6	ASSLQTGGTGANVLT
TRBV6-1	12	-	ASTQAPLMIEQY
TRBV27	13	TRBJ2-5	ASSLERTGKETQY
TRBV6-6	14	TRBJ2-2	ASSLPGQTNTGELF
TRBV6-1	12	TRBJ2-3	ASSVLADTDTQY
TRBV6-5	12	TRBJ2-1	ASSYSTVSFEQF
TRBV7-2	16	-	ASSLASSGSSYSYEQF